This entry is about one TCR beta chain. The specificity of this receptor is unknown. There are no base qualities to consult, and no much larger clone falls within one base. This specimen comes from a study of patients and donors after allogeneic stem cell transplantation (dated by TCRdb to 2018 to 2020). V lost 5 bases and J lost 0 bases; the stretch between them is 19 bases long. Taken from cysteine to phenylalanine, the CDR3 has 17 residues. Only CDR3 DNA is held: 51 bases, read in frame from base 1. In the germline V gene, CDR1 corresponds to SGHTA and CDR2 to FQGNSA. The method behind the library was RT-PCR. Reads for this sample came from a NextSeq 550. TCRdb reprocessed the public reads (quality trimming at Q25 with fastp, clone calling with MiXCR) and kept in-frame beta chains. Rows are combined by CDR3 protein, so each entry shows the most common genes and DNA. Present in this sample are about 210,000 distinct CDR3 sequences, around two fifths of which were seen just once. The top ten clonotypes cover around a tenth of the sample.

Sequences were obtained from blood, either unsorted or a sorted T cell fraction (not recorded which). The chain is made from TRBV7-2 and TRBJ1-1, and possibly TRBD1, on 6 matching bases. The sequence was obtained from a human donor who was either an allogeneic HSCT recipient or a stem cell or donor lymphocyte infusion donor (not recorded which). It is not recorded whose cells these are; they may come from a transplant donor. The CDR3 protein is CASSPSGGLVMNTEAFF. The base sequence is TGTGCCAGCAGCCCATCGGGGGGGCTCGTCATGAACACTGAAGCTTTCTTT.